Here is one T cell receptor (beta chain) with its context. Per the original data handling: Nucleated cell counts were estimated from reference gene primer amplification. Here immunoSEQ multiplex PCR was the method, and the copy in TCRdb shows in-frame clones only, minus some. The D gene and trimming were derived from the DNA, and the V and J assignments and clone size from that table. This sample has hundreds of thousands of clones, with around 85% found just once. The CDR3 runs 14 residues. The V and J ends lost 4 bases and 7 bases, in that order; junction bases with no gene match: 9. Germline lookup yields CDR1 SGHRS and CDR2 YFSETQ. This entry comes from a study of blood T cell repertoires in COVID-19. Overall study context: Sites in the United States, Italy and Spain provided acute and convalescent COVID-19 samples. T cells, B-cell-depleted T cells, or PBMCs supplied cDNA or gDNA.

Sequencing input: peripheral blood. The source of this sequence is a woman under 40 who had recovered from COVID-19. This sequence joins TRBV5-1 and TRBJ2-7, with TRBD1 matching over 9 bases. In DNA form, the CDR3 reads TGCGCCAGCAGCCCCCTGGGACAGGGCAGTGAGCAGTACTTC. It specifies CASSPLGQGSEQYF.